Following are 6 T cell receptor beta chains from one sample sequenced in a study of regulatory T cells in long-lasting Graves disease. iRepertoire HTBI primers and Arm-PCR of CDR3 regions built TCR beta libraries. TCRdb fed the multiplex PCR reads into MiXCR, producing one record per CDR3 protein. Among a few hundred thousand distinct CDR3 sequences listed, over 9.5% were seen once. The time point was: newly diagnosed GD, antithyroid drugs for less than 3 months. From PBMCs, RNA was extracted and then used to make the TCR library. These sequences were also reported in another study, on T cells in Graves' hyperthyroidism and ophthalmopathy.

Here the sequenced sample was peripheral blood mononuclear cells (PBMCs), taken at new diagnosis, from a patient treated with antithyroid drugs. The source of these receptors is a woman between 18 and 30 years old with Graves disease.

This clonotype was recorded many times. V usage is TRBV13 and J usage is TRBJ2-2; 10 bases map to TRBD2. V lost 3 bases to trimming and J lost 9 bases; unmatched junction nucleotides: 4. Germline V gene data show CDR1 as PRHDT and CDR2 as FYEKMQ (reference sequence). The length of the CDR3 is 14 residues. CDR3 loop: CASSFPSGSRELFF. Here the CDR3 DNA reads TGTGCCAGCAGCTTTCCTAGCGGGAGCAGGGAGCTGTTTTTT.

The sample holds a few counts of this clonotype. V and J are TRBV5-1 and TRBJ2-5, with 8 bases matching TRBD2. The ends lost 0 bases at V and 5 bases at J; junction bases unmatched: 12. The length of the CDR3 is 17 residues. The germline V gene encodes CDR1 SGHRS and CDR2 YFSETQ. CDR3 nucleotide sequence: TGCGCCAGCAGCTTGGTGATAGCGGGGCCCGAAGGGGAGACCCAGTACTTC. This sequence encodes CASSLVIAGPEGETQYF.

This clonotype was recorded at least ten times. V is TRBV11-1 and J is TRBJ2-1; TRBD2 agrees at 8 bases. V dropped 8 bases and J dropped 5; count of bases not matched to a gene: 11. CDR1 is SGHAT and CDR2 is FQDESV in the germline V gene (reference sequence). The CDR3 extends over 15 amino acids. DNA of the CDR3: TGTGCCAGCCAACATGTCCGGGAGGGGAACAATGAGCAGTTCTTC. Translation: CASQHVREGNNEQFF.

A few counts support this clonotype. This chain connects TRBV7-9 to TRBJ2-3, with a tentative D call TRBD2 (6 bases). The germline gives CDR1 SEHNR, CDR2 FQNEAQ (reference sequence). V lost 3 bases to trimming and J lost 2 bases, with 12 bases between them. The CDR3 is made up of 15 amino acids. In nucleotides, the CDR3 is TGTGCCAGCAGCTTCTCAGCGGGCCTCACAGATACGCAGTATTTT. It yields the protein CASSFSAGLTDTQYF.

This chain links TRBV4-2 with TRBJ1-1; D is unresolved. This CDR3 has 15 residues. Germline lookup yields CDR1 LGHNA and CDR2 YNFKEQ. V shed 7 bases and J shed 7 bases, with 22 bases lying between them. The CDR3, as DNA: TGTGCCAGCACCCCCCTACTGGGCAGCGTCGATGAAGCTTTCTTT. It specifies CASTPLLGSVDEAFF.

This clonotype was found many times. The J gene is TRBJ2-7, the V gene TRBV6-2 or TRBV6-3; D not certain. Per the germline V gene, CDR1 is MNHEY and CDR2 is SVGEGT. This CDR3 is 14 amino acids long. Trimming left V 5 bases short and J 8 bases short, with 19 bases between. The CDR3 DNA follows: TGTGCCAGCAGTAACCAAAGGGATTTGTACAAGCAGTACTTC. Protein: CASSNQRDLYKQYF.